This TCR beta chain was retrieved from a study of cytomegalovirus exposure and HLA in healthy donors. The CDR3 spans 15 residues. V lost 7 bases and J lost 4, with 18 bases in between. CDR1 is MNHEY and CDR2 is SMNVEV in the germline V gene (reference sequence). The PCR had 60 Vbeta and 13 Jbeta primers. Assay: immunoSEQ multiplex PCR; the TCRdb copy retains only in-frame clones and omits some. This table has roughly 88,000 clones, 69% appearing once. The chain is built from TRBV27 and TRBJ2-3; a weak D match, TRBD2 (6 bases). The source material was PBMCs. The clonotype comes from a man aged 50 to 59 in good health and CMV-seronegative. In DNA form, the CDR3 reads TGTGCCAGCACCGAATTGGGCGGGACGCCAGATACGCAGTATTTT. It is translated as CASTELGGTPDTQYF.